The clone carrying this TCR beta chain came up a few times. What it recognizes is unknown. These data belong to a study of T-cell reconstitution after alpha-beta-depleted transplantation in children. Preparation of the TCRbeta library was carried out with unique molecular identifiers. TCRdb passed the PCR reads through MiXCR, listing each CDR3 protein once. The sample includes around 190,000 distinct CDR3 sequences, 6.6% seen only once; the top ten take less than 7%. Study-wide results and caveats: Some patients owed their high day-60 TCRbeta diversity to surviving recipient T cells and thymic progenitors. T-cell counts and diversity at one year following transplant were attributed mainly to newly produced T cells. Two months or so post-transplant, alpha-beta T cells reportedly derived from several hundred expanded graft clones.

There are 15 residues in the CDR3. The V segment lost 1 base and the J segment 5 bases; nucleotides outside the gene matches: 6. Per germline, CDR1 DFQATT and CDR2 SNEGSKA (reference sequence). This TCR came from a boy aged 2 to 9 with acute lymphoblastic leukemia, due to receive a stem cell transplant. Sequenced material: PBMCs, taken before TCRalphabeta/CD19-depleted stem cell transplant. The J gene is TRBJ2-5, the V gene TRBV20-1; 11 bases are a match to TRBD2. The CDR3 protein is CSARALLAGVETQYF. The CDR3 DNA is TGCAGTGCTAGAGCCCTACTAGCGGGAGTCGAGACCCAGTACTTC.